This T cell receptor (beta chain) emerged from a study of T cells in Graves' hyperthyroidism and ophthalmopathy. Germline assignment: CDR1 MDHEN and CDR2 SYDVKM. This CDR3 is built from 11 residues. V gave up 6 bases and J gave up 5 bases, with 5 bases separating them. The source material, RNA transcripts, was used to amplify TCR beta CDR3 regions. First-round RT-PCR with HTBI primers amplified the TCR CDR3 region. TCRdb re-derived calls from the multiplex PCR reads in MiXCR, one entry per CDR3 protein. The sample yields about 640,000 distinct CDR3 sequences, less than 25% seen once. This clonotype was seen many times.

Sequencing was done on a sample of blood. This chain connects TRBV28 to TRBJ1-5, with D uncertain. The origin of this receptor is a man between 25 and 39 years old with Graves' ophthalmopathy. The CDR3 loop is CASSPYQPQHF. CDR3 nucleotide sequence: TGTGCCAGCAGCCCTTATCAGCCCCAGCATTTT.